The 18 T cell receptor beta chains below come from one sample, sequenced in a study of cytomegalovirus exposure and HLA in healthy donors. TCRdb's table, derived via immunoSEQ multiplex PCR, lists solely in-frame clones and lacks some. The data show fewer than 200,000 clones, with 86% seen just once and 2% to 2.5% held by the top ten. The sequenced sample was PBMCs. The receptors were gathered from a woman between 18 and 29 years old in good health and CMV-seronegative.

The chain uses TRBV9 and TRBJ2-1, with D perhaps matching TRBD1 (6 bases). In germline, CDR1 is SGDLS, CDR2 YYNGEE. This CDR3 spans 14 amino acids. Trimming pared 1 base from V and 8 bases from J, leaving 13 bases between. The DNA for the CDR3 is TGTGCCAGCAGCGTAAATCCGAACAGGGATGAGCAGTTCTTC. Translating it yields CASSVNPNRDEQFF.

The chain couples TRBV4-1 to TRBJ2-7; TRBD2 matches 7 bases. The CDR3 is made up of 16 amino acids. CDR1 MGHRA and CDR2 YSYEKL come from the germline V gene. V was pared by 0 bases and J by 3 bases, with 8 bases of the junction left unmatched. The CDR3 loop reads CASSQEGGGGLYEQYF. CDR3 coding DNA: TGCGCCAGCAGCCAAGAGGGGGGGGGTGGACTCTACGAGCAGTACTTC.

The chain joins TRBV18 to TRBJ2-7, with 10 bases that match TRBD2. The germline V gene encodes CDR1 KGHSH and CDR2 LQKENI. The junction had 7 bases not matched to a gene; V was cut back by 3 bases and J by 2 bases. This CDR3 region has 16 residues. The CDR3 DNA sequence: TGTGCCAGCTCACCCTCGACTAGCGGGTTTCCCTACGAGCAGTACTTC. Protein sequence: CASSPSTSGFPYEQYF. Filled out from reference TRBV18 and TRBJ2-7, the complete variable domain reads NAGVMQNPRHLVRRRGQEARLRCSPMKGHSHVYWYRQLPEEGLKFMVYLQKENIIDESGMPKERFSAEFPKEGPSILRIQQVVRGDSAAYFCASSPSTSGFPYEQYFGPGTRLTVT.

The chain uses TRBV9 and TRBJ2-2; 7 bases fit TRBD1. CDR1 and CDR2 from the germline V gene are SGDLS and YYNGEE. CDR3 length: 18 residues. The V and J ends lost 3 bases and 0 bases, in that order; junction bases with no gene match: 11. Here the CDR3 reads CASSGRADRASNTGELFF. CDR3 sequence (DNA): TGTGCCAGCAGCGGGCGAGCAGACAGGGCTTCGAACACCGGGGAGCTGTTTTTT.

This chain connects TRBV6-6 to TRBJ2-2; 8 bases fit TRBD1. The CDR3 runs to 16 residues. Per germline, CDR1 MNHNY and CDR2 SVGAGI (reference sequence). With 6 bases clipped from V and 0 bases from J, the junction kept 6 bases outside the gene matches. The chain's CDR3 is CASSNTGQANTGELFF. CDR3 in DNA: TGTGCCAGCAGCAATACGGGACAGGCGAACACCGGGGAGCTGTTTTTT.

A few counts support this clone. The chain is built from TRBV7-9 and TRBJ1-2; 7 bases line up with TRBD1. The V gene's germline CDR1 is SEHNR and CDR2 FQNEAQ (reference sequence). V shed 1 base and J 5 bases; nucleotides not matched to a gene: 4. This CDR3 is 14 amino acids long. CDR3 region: CASSLGQGKYGYTF. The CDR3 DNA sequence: TGTGCCAGCAGCTTAGGACAGGGAAAATATGGCTACACCTTC.

Here the CDR3 reads CASRSEVGSQHF. The CDR3 coding sequence is TGTGCCAGCAGAAGTGAGGTTGGATCCCAGCATTTT. This rearrangement joins TRBV2 to TRBJ1-5; no reliable D call. CDR1 SNHLY and CDR2 FYNNEI come from the germline V gene. The CDR3 totals 12 residues. Trimming pared 6 bases from V and 11 bases from J, leaving 14 bases between.

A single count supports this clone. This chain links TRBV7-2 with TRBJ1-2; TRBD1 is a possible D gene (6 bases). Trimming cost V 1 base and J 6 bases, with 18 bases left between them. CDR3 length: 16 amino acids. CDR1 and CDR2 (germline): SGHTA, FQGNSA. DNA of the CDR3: TGTGCCAGCAGCTTAGTAGGGGGACCCGCTCTTGATGGCTACACCTTC. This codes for CASSLVGGPALDGYTF.

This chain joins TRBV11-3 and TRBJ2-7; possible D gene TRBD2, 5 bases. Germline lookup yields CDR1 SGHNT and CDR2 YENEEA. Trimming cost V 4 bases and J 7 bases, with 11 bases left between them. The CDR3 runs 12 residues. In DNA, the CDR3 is TGTGCCAGCAGCTCAAGCCCGGGAGAGCAGTACTTC. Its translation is CASSSSPGEQYF.

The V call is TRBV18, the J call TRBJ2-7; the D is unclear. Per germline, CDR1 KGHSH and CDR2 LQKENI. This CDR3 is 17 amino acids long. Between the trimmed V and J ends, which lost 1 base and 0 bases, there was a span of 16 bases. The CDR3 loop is CASSPQAPDSSSYEQYF. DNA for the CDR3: TGTGCCAGCTCACCACAGGCCCCAGACTCTTCCTCCTACGAGCAGTACTTC.

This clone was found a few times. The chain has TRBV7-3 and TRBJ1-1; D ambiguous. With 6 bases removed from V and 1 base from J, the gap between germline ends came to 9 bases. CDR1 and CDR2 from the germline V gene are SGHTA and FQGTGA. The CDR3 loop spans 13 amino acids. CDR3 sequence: CASSSTPNTEAFF. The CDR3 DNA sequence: TGTGCCAGCAGTTCGACACCGAACACTGAAGCTTTCTTT.

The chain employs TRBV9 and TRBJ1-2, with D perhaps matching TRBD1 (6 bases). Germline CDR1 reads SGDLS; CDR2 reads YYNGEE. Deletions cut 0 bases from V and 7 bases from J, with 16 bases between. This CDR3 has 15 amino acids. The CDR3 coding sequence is TGTGCCAGCAGCGTAGGGCGGCCAGGGGTTGGTGGCTACACCTTC. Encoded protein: CASSVGRPGVGGYTF.

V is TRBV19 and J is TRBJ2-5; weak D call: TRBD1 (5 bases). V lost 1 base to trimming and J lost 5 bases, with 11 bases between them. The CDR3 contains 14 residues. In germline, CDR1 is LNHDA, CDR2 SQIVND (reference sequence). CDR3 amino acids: CASSIGGWVETQYF. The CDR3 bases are TGTGCCAGTAGTATAGGGGGCTGGGTGGAGACCCAGTACTTC.

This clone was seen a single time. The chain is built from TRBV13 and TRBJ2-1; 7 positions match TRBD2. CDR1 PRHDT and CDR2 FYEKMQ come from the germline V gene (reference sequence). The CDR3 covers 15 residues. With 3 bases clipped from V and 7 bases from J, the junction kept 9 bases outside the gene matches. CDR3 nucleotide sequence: TGTGCCAGCAGCTTCGGGAGGAAAGGTTTAAATGAGCAGTTCTTC. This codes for CASSFGRKGLNEQFF.

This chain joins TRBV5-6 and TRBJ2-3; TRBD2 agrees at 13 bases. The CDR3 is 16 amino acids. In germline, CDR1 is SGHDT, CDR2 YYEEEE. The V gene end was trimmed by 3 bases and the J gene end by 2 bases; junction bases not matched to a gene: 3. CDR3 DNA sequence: TGTGCCAGCAGCTATGGACTAGCGGGGGTCACAGATACGCAGTATTTT. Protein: CASSYGLAGVTDTQYF. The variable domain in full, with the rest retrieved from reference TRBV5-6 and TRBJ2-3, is DAGVTQSPTHLIKTRGQQVTLRCSPKSGHDTVSWYQQALGQGPQFIFQYYEEEERQRGNFPDRFSGHQFPNYSSELNVNALLLGDSALYLCASSYGLAGVTDTQYFGPGTRLTVL.

The CDR3 region is CASSPRNGQYF. CDR3 nucleotide sequence: TGTGCCAGCAGCCCGAGGAACGGGCAGTACTTC. The gene calls are TRBV9 and TRBJ2-7, with D uncertain. The CDR3 runs 11 residues. Germline lookup yields CDR1 SGDLS and CDR2 YYNGEE. Trimming took 4 bases from V and 9 from J, leaving 11 bases between them.

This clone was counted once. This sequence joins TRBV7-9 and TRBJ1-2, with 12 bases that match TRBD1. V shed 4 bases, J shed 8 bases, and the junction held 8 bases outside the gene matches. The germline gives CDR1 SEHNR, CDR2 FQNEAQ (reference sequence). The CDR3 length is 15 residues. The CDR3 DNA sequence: TGTGCCAGCAGCTCCCCGGGACAGGGGGCCCGGGGCTACACCTTC. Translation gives CASSSPGQGARGYTF.

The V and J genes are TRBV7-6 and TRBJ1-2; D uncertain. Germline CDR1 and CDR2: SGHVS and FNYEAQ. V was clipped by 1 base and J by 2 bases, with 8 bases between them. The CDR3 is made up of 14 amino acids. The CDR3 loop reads CASSLGGPNYGYTF. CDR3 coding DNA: TGTGCCAGCAGCTTAGGAGGCCCGAACTATGGCTACACCTTC.